The T cell receptor beta chain described here comes from a study of control samples from healthy donors and cancer patients. TCRdb's table, derived via immunoSEQ multiplex PCR, lists solely in-frame clones and lacks some. The table includes around 55,000 clones, around 90% detected once. V gave up 6 bases and J gave up 2 bases, with 10 bases separating them. The germline gives CDR1 SQVTM, CDR2 ANQGSEA. The CDR3 runs to 12 residues. The TCR originated in a middle-aged man in good health. This chain connects TRBV29-1 to TRBJ2-5, with D unclear. Sequenced input: blood. CDR3 DNA: TGCAGCGTCGTAAACCCTCAAGAGACCCAGTACTTC. As protein: CSVVNPQETQYF.